This T cell receptor (beta chain) was found in a study of cytomegalovirus exposure and HLA in healthy donors. About the study: Previous work identified 90 million to 130 million unique TCR beta sequences from 150 million to 200 million T cells.

As for this clone: The same CDR3 also results from other DNA sequences found in this sample.

The PCR made use of 60 Vbeta and 13 Jbeta primers. Data came from immunoSEQ multiplex PCR; TCRdb stores just in-frame clones and leaves some out. Here the sample spans tens of thousands of clones, around 70% being singletons. The V and J ends lost 4 bases and 5 bases, in that order; junction bases with no gene match: 19. The CDR3 has 19 residues. In germline, CDR1 is LNHDA, CDR2 SQIVND (reference sequence). The rearrangement joins TRBV19 to TRBJ2-5; 10 bases are a match to TRBD1. This TCR was sampled from a man aged 30-40 years in good health and CMV-seronegative. Sequenced sample: PBMCs. The chain's CDR3 is CASSRGRAGSTGGEETQYF. As DNA, the CDR3 is TGTGCCAGTAGTAGGGGCCGTGCCGGATCGACAGGGGGCGAGGAGACCCAGTACTTC. The complete variable domain, with remaining parts taken from reference TRBV19 and TRBJ2-5, reads DGGITQSPKYLFRKEGQNVTLSCEQNLNHDAMYWYRQDPGQGLRLIYYSQIVNDFQKGDIAEGYSVSREKKESFPLTVTSAQKNPTAFYLCASSRGRAGSTGGEETQYFGPGTRLLVL.